This T cell receptor beta chain stems from a study of control samples from healthy donors and cancer patients. Data came from immunoSEQ multiplex PCR; TCRdb stores just in-frame clones and leaves some out. The table records roughly 120,000 clones, just over 90% of them present only once. Per the germline V gene, CDR1 is SGHTA and CDR2 is FQGNSA. Unmatched junction bases numbered 4, after V lost 2 bases and J lost 4 bases. The CDR3 loop spans 14 amino acids. The V gene is TRBV7-2, the J gene TRBJ2-5; TRBD2 aligns across 7 bases. This sequence was found in a man over 45 with head and neck cancer. The sequencing sample was made of PBMCs. CDR3 protein: CASSLLGGGETQYF. The CDR3 DNA sequence: TGTGCCAGCAGCTTACTGGGCGGGGGAGAGACCCAGTACTTC.